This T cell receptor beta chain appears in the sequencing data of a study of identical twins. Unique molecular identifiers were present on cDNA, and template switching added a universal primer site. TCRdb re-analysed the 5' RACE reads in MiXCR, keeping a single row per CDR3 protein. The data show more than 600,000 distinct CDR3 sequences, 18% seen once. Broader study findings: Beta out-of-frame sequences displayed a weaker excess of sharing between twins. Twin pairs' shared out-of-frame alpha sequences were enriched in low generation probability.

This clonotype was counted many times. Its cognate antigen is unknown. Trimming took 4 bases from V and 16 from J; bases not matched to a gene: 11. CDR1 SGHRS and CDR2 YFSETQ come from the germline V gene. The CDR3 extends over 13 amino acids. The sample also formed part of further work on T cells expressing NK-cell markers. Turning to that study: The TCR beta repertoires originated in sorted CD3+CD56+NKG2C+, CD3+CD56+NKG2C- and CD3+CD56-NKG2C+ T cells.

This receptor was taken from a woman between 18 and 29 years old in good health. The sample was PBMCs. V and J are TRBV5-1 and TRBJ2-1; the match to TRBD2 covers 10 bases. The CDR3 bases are TGCGCCAGCAGCGACAACCTAGCGGGGGAACGATTCTTC. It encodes CASSDNLAGERFF.